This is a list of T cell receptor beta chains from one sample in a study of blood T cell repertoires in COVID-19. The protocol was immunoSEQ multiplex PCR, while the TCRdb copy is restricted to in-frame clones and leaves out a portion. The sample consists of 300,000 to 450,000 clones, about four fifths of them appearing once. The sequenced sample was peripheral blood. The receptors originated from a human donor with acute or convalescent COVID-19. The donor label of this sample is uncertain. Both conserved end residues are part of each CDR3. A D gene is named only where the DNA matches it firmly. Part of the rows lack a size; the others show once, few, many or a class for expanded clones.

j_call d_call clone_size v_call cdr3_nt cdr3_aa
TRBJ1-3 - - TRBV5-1 TGCGCCAGCAGCTTGCCGGGGTCTGGAAACACCATATATTTT CASSLPGSGNTIYF
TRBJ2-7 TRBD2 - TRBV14 TGTGCCAGCAGCCAAGTCGGGACTAGCGGGTTCTACGAGCAGTACTTC CASSQVGTSGFYEQYF
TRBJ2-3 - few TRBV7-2 TGTGCCAGCAGCCTTCAGACACTCGCCACAGATACGCAGTATTTT CASSLQTLATDTQYF
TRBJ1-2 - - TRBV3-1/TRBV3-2 TGTGCCAGCAGCCAAGTAGGGCCCCGGGGCTATGGCTACACCTTC CASSQVGPRGYGYTF
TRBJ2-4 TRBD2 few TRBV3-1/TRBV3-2 TGTGCCAGCAGCCAAGGACTAGCGGGGGGGCTCGTAGGCGACATTCAGTACTTC CASSQGLAGGLVGDIQYF
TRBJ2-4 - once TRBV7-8 TGTGCCAGCAGCTTAGACAGGAGTTCCCTAGCCAAAAACATTCAGTACTTC CASSLDRSSLAKNIQYF
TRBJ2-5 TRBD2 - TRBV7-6 TGTGCCAGCAGCCGCCGGGGGGCTAGCGGGAGGGCCCAAGAGACCCAGTACTTC CASSRRGASGRAQETQYF
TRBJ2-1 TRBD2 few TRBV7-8 TGTGCCAGCAGCTTAGTTGCGGGGGTATTCTACAATGAGCAGTTCTTC CASSLVAGVFYNEQFF
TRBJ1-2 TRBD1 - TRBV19 TGTGCCAGTACCCCAGACAGGGACAAGACGCGCTACACCTTC CASTPDRDKTRYTF
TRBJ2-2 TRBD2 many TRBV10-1 TGCGCCAGCAGTGCCGGGACTAGCTCCGGGGAGCTGTTTTTT CASSAGTSSGELFF
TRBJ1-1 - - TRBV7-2 TGTGCCAGCAGCCAGAGGAGGGCTAAACCGAACACTGAAGCTTTCTTT CASSQRRAKPNTEAFF
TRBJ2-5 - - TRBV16 TGTGCCAGCAGCCACCACGCTCGACAGGATGACGAGACCCAGTACTTC CASSHHARQDDETQYF
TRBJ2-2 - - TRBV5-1 TGCGCCAGCAGACTAAGTACCGGGGAGCTGTTTTTT CASRLSTGELFF
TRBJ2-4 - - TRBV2 TGTGCCAGCAGTGAAGGCGGGATTCAGTACTTC CASSEGGIQYF
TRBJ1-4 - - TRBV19 TGTGCCAGTTGTGGAGGGGTCGACCTAACTAATGAAAAACTGTTTTTT CASCGGVDLTNEKLFF
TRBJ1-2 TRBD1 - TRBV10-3 TGTGCCATCAGTGAGGTGGGACAGGGCATCGATGGCTACACCTTC CAISEVGQGIDGYTF
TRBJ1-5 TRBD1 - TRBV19 TGTGCCCCAGGGCCAGACAGGGGGATCAATCAGCCCCAGCATTTT CAPGPDRGINQPQHF
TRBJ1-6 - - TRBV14 TGTGCCAGCAGTTCCAGGGTGAGCTCCTATAATTCACCCCTCCACTTT CASSSRVSSYNSPLHF
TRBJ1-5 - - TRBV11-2 TGTGCCAGCAGCTTAGATGGGACTTACAATCAGCCCCAGCATTTT CASSLDGTYNQPQHF
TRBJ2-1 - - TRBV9 TGTGCCAGCAGCGTAGTAGGGGGAGGGGCCTCCAATGAGCAGTTCTTC CASSVVGGGASNEQFF
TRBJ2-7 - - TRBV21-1 TGTGCCAGCAGCAAGGTTTCGGGAGGGCCCTCCTACGAGCAGTACTTC CASSKVSGGPSYEQYF
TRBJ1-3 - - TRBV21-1 - CASSKGQGTCSAVAGGNTIYF
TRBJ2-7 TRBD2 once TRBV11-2 TGTGCCAGCAGCTTAGGGACTAGCGGGAGGGTGCGCTACGAGCAGTACTTC CASSLGTSGRVRYEQYF
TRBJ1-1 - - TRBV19 TGTGCCAGTAGACGACAGGAGAACACTGAAGCTTTCTTT CASRRQENTEAFF
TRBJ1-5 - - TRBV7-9 TGTGCCAGATCTAGGGAGATAAATAGCAATCAGCCCCAGCATTTT CARSREINSNQPQHF
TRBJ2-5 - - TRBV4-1 TGCGCCAGCAGCCAAGGGGACTCCCGAGAGACCCAGTACTTC CASSQGDSRETQYF